This TCR beta chain emerged from a study of cytomegalovirus exposure and HLA in healthy donors. Study-wide findings and caveats: The finding came from a later analysis; first-cohort TCR clusters tended to co-occur in the roughly 110 validation repertoires. In vitro, three CMV-associated chains proved specific for CMV antigens. Associated with cytomegalovirus, according to the listing, were 150 to 200 TCR beta chains.

The donors were in the roughly 130-subject validation cohort, distinct from the roughly 670-subject first cohort. Points on this clone: Its target is unknown.

The table came from immunoSEQ multiplex PCR; TCRdb's copy has only in-frame clones and leaves some out. The profile shows nearly 80,000 clones, roughly 93% of them singletons. The length of the CDR3 is 14 residues. V shed 0 bases and J shed 2 bases, with 9 bases lying between them. Input material: PBMCs. The origin of this receptor is a woman younger than 45 in good health and CMV-seronegative. The rearrangement joins TRBV5-3 to TRBJ2-7; TRBD1 might be the D (5 bases). TRBV5-3 is known as an ORF, though its function is uncertain. The CDR3 is CARSLDPTAYEQYF. The CDR3 coding sequence is TGTGCCAGAAGCTTGGATCCGACAGCCTACGAGCAGTACTTC.